The T cell receptor (beta chain) described here comes from a study of T cell responses to AZD1222 COVID-19 vaccine. TCRdb keeps only in-frame clones here, not all; method: immunoSEQ multiplex PCR. The table includes some 130,000 clones, under 95% detected once. Per the germline V gene, CDR1 is MNHEY and CDR2 is SMNVEV (reference sequence). Trimming removed 2 bases from V and 1 base from J; junction bases left unmatched: 4. This CDR3 is built from 16 residues. The chain uses TRBV27 and TRBJ2-1, with TRBD2 matching over 8 bases. The source material was peripheral blood, sampled on day 0 of AZD1222 vaccination. This TCR derives from an adult in good health. CDR3 sequence reads: CASSLGASGSYNEQFF. CDR3 nucleotides: TGTGCCAGCAGTTTAGGTGCTAGCGGGTCCTACAATGAGCAGTTCTTC.